This section outlines one T cell receptor (beta chain) sequence together with its context. Its antigen is currently unknown. The data derive from a study of T-cell reconstitution after alpha-beta-depleted transplantation in children. V lost 8 bases and J 6 bases, leaving 11 bases between the germline ends. Germline V gene sequence: CDR1 SGHTA, CDR2 FQGNSA. CDR3 length: 12 residues. Whole-study results and caveats: Newly produced T cells mostly accounted for T-cell counts and diversity one year post-transplant. Elevated TCRbeta diversity at day 60 was traced, in some patients, to surviving recipient T cells and thymic progenitors. As was reported, about two months after transplant, alpha-beta T cells came from several hundred expanded graft clones.

TCRbeta library construction was performed incorporating unique molecular identifiers. TCRdb passed the PCR reads through MiXCR, listing each CDR3 protein once. The repertoire holds approximately 190,000 distinct CDR3 sequences, with approximately 8.4% as singletons. The gene calls are TRBV7-2 and TRBJ2-1; D uncertain. The material was PBMCs, mostly from graft donor cells, obtained 360 days after TCRalphabeta/CD19-depleted stem cell transplant. The sequence derives from a male patient aged 2-9 years who had a stem cell transplant for acute myeloid leukemia, so the T cells may come from the graft donor. CDR3 loop: CASSSRPNEQFF. The CDR3, as DNA: TGTGCCAGCTCTTCTCGCCCCAATGAGCAGTTCTTC.